The rows below give T cell receptor beta chains drawn from one sample of a study of blood T cell repertoires in COVID-19. Measured with immunoSEQ multiplex PCR; TCRdb has only the in-frame clones, and not every one. The table has around 100,000 clones, about 89% seen once. Sequenced material: peripheral blood. These receptor sequences come from a man in his fifties with active COVID-19. Each CDR3 is given with its conserved first and last residue. Fields, in order: V gene, D gene, clone size, J gene, CDR3 protein, CDR3 DNA. D genes are given only for firm matches. Expanded clones are given a class, and other clones once, few, many or no size at all.

>TRBV3-1/TRBV3-2|NA|NA|TRBJ1-3
CASSQGRDGNTIYF
TGTGCCAGCAGCCAAGGGCGGGATGGAAACACCATATATTTT
>TRBV3-1/TRBV3-2|NA|NA|TRBJ1-1
CASSQVGGNTEAFF
TGTGCCAGCAGCCAAGTTGGAGGGAACACTGAAGCTTTCTTT
>TRBV29-1|NA|NA|TRBJ1-1
CSVSTGNTEAFF
TGCAGCGTTTCGACAGGAAACACTGAAGCTTTCTTT
>TRBV19|NA|NA|TRBJ1-6
CASSETPYNSPLHF
TGTGCCAGTAGTGAAACACCGTATAATTCACCCCTCCACTTT
>TRBV9|NA|once|TRBJ1-5
CASSVGEDQPQHF
TGTGCCAGCAGCGTAGGAGAAGATCAGCCCCAGCATTTT
>TRBV10-3|NA|NA|TRBJ2-2
CAISETGVTNTGELFF
TGTGCCATCAGCGAAACGGGGGTTACGAACACCGGGGAGCTGTTTTTT
>TRBV27|TRBD2|NA|TRBJ2-1
CASSLGTSGRGQFF
TGTGCCAGCAGTTTAGGGACTAGCGGGAGGGGGCAGTTCTTC
>TRBV9|NA|NA|TRBJ1-1
CASSVVPLQGLLGTEAFF
TGTGCCAGCAGCGTAGTTCCTCTACAGGGCCTGCTGGGCACTGAAGCTTTCTTT
>TRBV12-5|NA|NA|TRBJ1-3
CASGLTPTGNTIYF
TGTGCTAGTGGTTTGACACCCACGGGAAACACCATATATTTT
>TRBV12-5|TRBD1|NA|TRBJ2-1
CASGFGTVLYNEQFF
TGTGCTAGTGGTTTCGGGACAGTCCTTTACAATGAGCAGTTCTTC
>TRBV5-6|NA|NA|TRBJ1-1
CASSLYNTEAFF
TGTGCCAGCAGCTTGTATAACACTGAAGCTTTCTTT
>TRBV30|NA|NA|TRBJ1-3
CAWSVGVIAGNTIYF
TGTGCCTGGAGTGTAGGAGTGATTGCTGGAAACACCATATATTTT
>TRBV11-2|NA|NA|TRBJ1-1
CASSLAGVSTEAFF
TGTGCCAGCAGCTTAGCCGGGGTCTCCACTGAAGCTTTCTTT
>TRBV28|NA|NA|TRBJ1-2
CASSLSGYGYTF
TGTGCCAGCAGTTTATCAGGGTATGGCTACACCTTC
>TRBV15|NA|NA|TRBJ1-1
CATSRVQNTEAFF
TGTGCCACCAGCAGAGTACAGAACACTGAAGCTTTCTTT
>TRBV14|TRBD1|once|TRBJ2-5
CASSRNRGETQYF
TGTGCCAGCAGCCGTAACAGGGGGGAGACCCAGTACTTC
>TRBV5-1|TRBD2|NA|TRBJ2-3
CASSLTLAGRTDTQYF
TGCGCCAGCAGCTTGACCCTAGCGGGGCGCACAGATACGCAGTATTTT
>TRBV6-1|NA|NA|TRBJ2-2
CASLTRTENTGELFF
TGTGCCAGCCTCACCCGGACAGAGAACACCGGGGAGCTGTTTTTT
>TRBV2|NA|NA|TRBJ2-2
CASRNRANTGELFF
TGTGCCAGCAGGAACAGGGCTAACACCGGGGAGCTGTTTTTT
>TRBV7-2|NA|once|TRBJ2-1
CASSFSKYGQFF
TGTGCCAGCAGCTTCAGTAAATATGGGCAGTTCTTC
>TRBV7-9|NA|NA|TRBJ2-1
CASSSPLGNPEQFF
TGTGCCAGCAGCTCACCGCTCGGGAACCCAGAGCAGTTCTTC
>TRBV6-1|NA|NA|TRBJ1-4
CASSEGWGSNEKLFF
TGTGCCAGCAGTGAAGGATGGGGCTCAAATGAAAAACTGTTTTTT